This T cell receptor beta chain was identified in a study of T cell responses to AZD1222 COVID-19 vaccine. Study-wide points: Most donors were white British, females outnumbered males, and clonal diversity was possibly underestimated.

This CDR3 region has 15 residues. CDR1 is MNHEY, CDR2 SMNVEV, per germline (reference sequence). The V and J ends lost 4 bases and 0 bases respectively, with 12 bases between them. TCRdb's table, derived via immunoSEQ multiplex PCR, lists solely in-frame clones and lacks some. The profile shows 150,000 to 200,000 clones, 85% to 90% of them singletons. As for this clone: Its antigen is still unknown.

The V gene is TRBV27, the J gene TRBJ1-1; D remains ambiguous. The starting material was peripheral blood, obtained 28 days after the second dose of the MenACWY control vaccine. This TCR was sampled from an adult who received the MenACWY meningococcal vaccine as a control. The CDR3 DNA is TGTGCCAGCAGTTCCCAAGGGATATTGAACACTGAAGCTTTCTTT. Translating gives CASSSQGILNTEAFF.